Here is one T cell receptor beta chain with its context. Its antigen is unidentified. The data are from a study of shared clonotypes between healthy human individuals. Across the whole study: The cohort comprised a couple of women and three men. Their ages spanned 18 to 49 years.

Donors were healthy HIV-negative adults without recently reported acute infections or vaccinations. Findings and limits, study-wide: The represented genetic and exposure-history diversity was limited by the small number of donors.

Data came from immunoSEQ multiplex PCR; TCRdb stores just in-frame clones and leaves some out. This table has 2.3 million or so clones, just over 90% appearing once. CDR1 and CDR2 (germline): MDHEN, SYDVKM. Trimming removed 4 bases from V and 8 bases from J; junction bases left unmatched: 10. This CDR3 region has 15 residues. The rearrangement links TRBV28 to TRBJ1-4; 7 bases are a match to TRBD1. The origin of this receptor is a man younger than 30 in good health. Some clones in this sample may be carry-over from other donors' samples. The material sequenced was naive CD4+ T cells from PBMCs. Regarding subset: CD45RA+ positively selected. The CDR3 spells CASSSTGALGEKLFF. The CDR3 DNA is TGTGCCAGCAGTTCAACAGGGGCCCTGGGGGAAAAACTGTTTTTT.